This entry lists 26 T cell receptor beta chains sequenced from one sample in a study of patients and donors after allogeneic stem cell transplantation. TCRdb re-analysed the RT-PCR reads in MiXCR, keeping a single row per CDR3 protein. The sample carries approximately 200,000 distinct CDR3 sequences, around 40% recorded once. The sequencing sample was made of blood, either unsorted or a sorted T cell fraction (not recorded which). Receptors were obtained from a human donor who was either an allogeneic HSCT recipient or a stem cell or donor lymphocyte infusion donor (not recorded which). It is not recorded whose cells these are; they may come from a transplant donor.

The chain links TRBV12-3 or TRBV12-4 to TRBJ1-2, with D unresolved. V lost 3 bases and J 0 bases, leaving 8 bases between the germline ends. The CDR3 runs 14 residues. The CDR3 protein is CASSFVGSNYGYTF. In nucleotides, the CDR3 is TGTGCCAGCAGTTTCGTGGGATCTAACTATGGCTACACCTTC.

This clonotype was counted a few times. The chain's CDR3 is CATSRDPGSEKLFF. The CDR3 coding sequence is TGTGCCACCAGCAGAGATCCGGGAAGTGAAAAACTGTTTTTT. The chain couples TRBV15 to TRBJ1-4; D unclear. CDR1 and CDR2 from the germline V gene are LNHNV and YYDKDF (reference sequence). This CDR3 spans 14 amino acids. Trimming took off 0 bases at V and 7 bases at J, with 9 bases between the two ends.

CDR3 amino acids: CASRDLRRVPNNEQFF. For the CDR3, the DNA is TGTGCCAGCAGAGACCTGAGACGGGTCCCAAACAATGAGCAGTTCTTC. The chain couples TRBV2 to TRBJ2-1; D not certain. V was cut by 6 bases and J by 5 bases, with 20 bases left in between. From germline, CDR1 is SNHLY and CDR2 FYNNEI. The CDR3 spans 16 residues.

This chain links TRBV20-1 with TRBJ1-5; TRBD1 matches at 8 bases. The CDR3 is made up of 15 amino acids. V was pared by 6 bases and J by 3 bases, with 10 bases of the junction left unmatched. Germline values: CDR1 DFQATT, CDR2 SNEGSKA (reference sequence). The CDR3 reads CSATDRGRDNQPQHF. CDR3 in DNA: TGCAGTGCGACCGACAGGGGCCGTGACAATCAGCCCCAGCATTTT.

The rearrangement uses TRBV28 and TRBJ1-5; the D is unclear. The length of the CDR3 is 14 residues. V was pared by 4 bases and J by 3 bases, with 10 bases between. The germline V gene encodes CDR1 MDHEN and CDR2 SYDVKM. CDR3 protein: CASSWVASNQPQHF. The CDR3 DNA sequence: TGTGCCAGCAGTTGGGTCGCCTCCAATCAGCCCCAGCATTTT.

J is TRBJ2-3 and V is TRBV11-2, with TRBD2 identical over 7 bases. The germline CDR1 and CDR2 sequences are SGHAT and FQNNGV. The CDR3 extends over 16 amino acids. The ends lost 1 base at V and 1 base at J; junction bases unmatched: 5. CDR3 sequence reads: CASSLGTSGGTDTQYF. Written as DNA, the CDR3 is TGTGCCAGCAGCTTAGGGACCAGCGGGGGCACAGATACGCAGTATTTT.

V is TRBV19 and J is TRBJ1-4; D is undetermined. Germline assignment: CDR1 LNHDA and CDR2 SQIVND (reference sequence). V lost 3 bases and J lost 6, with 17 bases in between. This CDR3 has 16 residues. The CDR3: CASSIRPPPRDEKLFF. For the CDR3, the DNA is TGTGCCAGTAGTATCCGGCCCCCGCCACGGGATGAAAAACTGTTTTTT.

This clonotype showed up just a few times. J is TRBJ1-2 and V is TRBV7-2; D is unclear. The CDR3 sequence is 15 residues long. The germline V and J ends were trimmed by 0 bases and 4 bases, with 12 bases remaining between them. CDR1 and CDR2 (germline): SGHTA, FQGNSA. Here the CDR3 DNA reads TGTGCCAGCAGCTTAGCGCTTCCGGAGACCTATGGCTACACCTTC. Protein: CASSLALPETYGYTF.

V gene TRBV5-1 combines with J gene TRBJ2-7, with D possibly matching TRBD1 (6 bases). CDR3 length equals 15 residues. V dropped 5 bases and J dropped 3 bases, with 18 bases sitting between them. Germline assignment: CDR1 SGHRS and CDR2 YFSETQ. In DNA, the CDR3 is TGCGCCAGCAGGGGAGCCACTACAGGGTTCTACGAGCAGTACTTC. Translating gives CASRGATTGFYEQYF.

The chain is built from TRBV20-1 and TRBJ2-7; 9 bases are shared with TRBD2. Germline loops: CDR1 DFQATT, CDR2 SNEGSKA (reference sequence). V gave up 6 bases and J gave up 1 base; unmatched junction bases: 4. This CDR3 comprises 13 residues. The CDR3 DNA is TGCAGTGCCTCGCGGGGGGGGTCCTACGAGCAGTACTTC. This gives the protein CSASRGGSYEQYF.

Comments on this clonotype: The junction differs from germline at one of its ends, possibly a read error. In nucleotides, the CDR3 is TGTGCCGGCAGTTTCGTAGGGGCCTCCTACGAGCAGTACTTC. The encoded protein is CAGSFVGASYEQYF. The chain recombines TRBV25-1 with TRBJ2-7, with D possibly TRBD1 on 5 matching bases. CDR3 length: 14 residues. CDR1 and CDR2 (germline): MGHDK, SYGVNS.

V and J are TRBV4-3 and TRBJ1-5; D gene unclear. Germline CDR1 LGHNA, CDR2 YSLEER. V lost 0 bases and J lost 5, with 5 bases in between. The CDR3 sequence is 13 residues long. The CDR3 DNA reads TGCGCCAGCAGCCAAGATCTGGATCAGCCCCAGCATTTT. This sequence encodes CASSQDLDQPQHF.

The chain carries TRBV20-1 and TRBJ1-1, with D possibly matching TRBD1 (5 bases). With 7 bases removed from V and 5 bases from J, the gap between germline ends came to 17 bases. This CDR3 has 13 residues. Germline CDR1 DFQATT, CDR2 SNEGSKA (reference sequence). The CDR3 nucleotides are TGCAGTGGCCCACACTCCTGGGGGACTGAAGCTTTCTTT. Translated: CSGPHSWGTEAFF.

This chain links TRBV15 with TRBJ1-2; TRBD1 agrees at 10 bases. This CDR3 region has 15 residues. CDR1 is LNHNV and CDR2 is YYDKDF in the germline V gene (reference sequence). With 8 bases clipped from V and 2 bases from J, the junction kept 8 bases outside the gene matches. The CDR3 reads CATQRQGAANYGYTF. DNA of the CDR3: TGTGCCACCCAGAGACAGGGGGCCGCCAACTATGGCTACACCTTC.

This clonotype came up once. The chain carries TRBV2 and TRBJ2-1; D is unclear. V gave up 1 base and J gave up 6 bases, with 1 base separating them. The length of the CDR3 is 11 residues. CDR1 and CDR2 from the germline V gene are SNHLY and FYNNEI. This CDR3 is CASSEVNEQFF. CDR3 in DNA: TGTGCCAGCAGTGAAGTCAATGAGCAGTTCTTC.

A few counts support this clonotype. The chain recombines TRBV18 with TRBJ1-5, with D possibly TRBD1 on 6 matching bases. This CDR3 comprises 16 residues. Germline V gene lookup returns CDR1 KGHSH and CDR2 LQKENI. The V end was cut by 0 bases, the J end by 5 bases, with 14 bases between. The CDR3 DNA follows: TGTGCCAGCTCACCACCAGCCCAGGGGAGCCATCAGCCCCAGCATTTT. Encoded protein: CASSPPAQGSHQPQHF.

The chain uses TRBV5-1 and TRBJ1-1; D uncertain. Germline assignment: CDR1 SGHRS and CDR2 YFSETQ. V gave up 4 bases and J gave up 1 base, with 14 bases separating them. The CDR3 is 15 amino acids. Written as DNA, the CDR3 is TGCGCCAGCAGCGTGGGTGCCGGGCAGAACACTGAAGCTTTCTTT. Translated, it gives CASSVGAGQNTEAFF.

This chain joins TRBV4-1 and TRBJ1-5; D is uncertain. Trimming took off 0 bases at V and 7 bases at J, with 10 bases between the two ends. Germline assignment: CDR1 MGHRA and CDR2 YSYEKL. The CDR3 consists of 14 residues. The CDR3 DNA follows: TGCGCCAGCAGCCAAGATCGGGCAGTCCAGCCCCAGCATTTT. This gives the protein CASSQDRAVQPQHF.

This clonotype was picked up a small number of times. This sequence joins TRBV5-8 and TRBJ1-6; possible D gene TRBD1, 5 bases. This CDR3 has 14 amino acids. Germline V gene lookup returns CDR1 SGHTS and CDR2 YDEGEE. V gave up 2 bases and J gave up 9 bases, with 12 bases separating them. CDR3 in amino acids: CASSFSGNFSPLHF. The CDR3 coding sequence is TGTGCCAGCAGCTTCTCAGGGAATTTTTCACCCCTCCACTTT.

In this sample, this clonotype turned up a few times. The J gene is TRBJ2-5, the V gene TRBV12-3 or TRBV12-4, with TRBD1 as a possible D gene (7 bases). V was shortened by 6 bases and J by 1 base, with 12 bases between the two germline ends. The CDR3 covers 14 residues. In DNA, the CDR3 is TGTGCCAGCAGGGGGGGACAGTTCCAAGAGACCCAGTACTTC. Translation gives CASRGGQFQETQYF.

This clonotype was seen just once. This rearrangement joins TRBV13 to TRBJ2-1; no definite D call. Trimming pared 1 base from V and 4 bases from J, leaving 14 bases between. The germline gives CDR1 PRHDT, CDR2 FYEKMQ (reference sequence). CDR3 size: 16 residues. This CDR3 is CASSLVLSTRYNEQFF. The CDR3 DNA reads TGTGCCAGCAGCTTAGTCCTTAGTACCCGTTACAATGAGCAGTTCTTC. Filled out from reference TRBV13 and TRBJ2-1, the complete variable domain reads AAGVIQSPRHLIKEKRETATLKCYPIPRHDTVYWYQQGPGQDPQFLISFYEKMQSDKGSIPDRFSAQQFSDYHSELNMSSLELGDSALYFCASSLVLSTRYNEQFFGPGTRLTVL.

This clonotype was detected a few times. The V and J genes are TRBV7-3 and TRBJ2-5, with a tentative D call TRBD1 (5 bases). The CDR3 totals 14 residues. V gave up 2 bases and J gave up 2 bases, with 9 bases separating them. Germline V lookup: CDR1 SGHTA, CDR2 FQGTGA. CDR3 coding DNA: TGTGCCAGCAGCTTAGACAGTGCTCAAGAGACCCAGTACTTC. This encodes CASSLDSAQETQYF.

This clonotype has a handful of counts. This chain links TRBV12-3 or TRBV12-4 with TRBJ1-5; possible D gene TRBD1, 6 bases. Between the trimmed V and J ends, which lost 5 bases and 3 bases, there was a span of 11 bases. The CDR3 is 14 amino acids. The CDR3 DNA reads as TGTGCCAGCAGTCTGGACAGTTACAATCAGCCCCAGCATTTT. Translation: CASSLDSYNQPQHF.

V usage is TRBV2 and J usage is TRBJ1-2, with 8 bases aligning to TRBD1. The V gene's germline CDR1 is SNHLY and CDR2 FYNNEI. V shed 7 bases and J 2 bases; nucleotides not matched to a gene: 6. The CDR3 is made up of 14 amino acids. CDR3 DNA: TGTGCCAGCACCATGGACAGGGTAAACTATGGCTACACCTTC. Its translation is CASTMDRVNYGYTF.

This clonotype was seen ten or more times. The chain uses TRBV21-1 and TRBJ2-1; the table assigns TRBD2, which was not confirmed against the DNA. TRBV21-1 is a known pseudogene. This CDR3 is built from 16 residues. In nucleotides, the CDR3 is TGTGCCAGCAGCATCCTCCTAGCGGGGGCCTACAATGAGCAGTTCTTC. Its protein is CASSILLAGAYNEQFF.

In nucleotides, the CDR3 is TGTGCCAGCAGCGCTGACAGGGTGGAGACCCAGTACTTC. Translating gives CASSADRVETQYF. This chain uses TRBV2 with TRBJ2-5; TRBD1 matches at 7 bases. In germline, CDR1 is SNHLY, CDR2 FYNNEI. This CDR3 comprises 13 residues. J lost 5 bases, V lost 6 bases, and 6 bases had no gene match.